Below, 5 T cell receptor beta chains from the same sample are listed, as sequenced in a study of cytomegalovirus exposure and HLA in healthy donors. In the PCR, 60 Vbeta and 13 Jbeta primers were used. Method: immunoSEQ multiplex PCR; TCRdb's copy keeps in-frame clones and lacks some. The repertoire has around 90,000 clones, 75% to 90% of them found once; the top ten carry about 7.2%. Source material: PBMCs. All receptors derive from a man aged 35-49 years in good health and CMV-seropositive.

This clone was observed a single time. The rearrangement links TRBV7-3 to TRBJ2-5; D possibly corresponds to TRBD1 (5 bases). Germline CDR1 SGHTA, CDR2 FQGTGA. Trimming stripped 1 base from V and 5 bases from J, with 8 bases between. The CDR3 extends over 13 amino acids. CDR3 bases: TGTGCCAGCAGCTTAAGGGGCGAGGAGACCCAGTACTTC. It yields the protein CASSLRGEETQYF.

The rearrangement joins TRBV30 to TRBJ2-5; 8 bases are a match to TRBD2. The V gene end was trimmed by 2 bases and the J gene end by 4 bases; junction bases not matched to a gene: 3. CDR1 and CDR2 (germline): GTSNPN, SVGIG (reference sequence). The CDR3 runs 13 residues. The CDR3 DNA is TGTGCCTGGAGTCGGGGGGGCGGAGAGACCCAGTACTTC. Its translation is CAWSRGGGETQYF.

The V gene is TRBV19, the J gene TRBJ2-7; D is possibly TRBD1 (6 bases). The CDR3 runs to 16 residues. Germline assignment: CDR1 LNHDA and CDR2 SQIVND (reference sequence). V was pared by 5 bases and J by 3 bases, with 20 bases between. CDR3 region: CASSRLPGTPYYEQYF. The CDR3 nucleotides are TGTGCCAGTAGTCGCCTCCCCGGGACACCCTACTACGAGCAGTACTTC.

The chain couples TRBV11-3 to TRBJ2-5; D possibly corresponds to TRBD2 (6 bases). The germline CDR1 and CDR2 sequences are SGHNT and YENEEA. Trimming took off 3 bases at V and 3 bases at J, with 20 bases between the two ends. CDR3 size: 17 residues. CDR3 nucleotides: TGTGCCAGCAGCTTCACGGTCAGTGAGCGGGTGGAAGAGACCCAGTACTTC. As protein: CASSFTVSERVEETQYF.

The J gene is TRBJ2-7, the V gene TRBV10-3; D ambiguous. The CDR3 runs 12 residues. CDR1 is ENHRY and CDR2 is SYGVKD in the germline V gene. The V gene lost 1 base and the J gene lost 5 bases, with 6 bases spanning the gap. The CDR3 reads CAISELGHEQYF. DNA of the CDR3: TGTGCCATCAGTGAGTTGGGCCACGAGCAGTACTTC.